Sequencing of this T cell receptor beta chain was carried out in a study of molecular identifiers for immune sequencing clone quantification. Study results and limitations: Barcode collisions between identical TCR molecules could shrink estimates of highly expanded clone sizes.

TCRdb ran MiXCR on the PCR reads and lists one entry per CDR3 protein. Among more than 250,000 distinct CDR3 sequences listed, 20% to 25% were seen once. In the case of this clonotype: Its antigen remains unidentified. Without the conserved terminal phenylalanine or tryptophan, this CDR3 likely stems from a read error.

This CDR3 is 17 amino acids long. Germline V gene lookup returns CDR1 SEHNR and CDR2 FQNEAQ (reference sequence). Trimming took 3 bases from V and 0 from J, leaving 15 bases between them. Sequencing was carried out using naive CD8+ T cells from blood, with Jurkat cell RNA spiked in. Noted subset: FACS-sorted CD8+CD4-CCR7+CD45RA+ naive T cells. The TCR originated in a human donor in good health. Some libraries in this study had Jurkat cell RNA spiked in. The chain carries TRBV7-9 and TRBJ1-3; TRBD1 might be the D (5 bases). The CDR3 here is CASSLGSWGFSGNTIYI. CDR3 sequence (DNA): TGTGCCAGCAGCTTGGGGTCCTGGGGCTTCTCTGGAAACACCATATATATT.